Shown below are 4 T cell receptor beta chains from a single sample sequenced in a study of long-term antiretroviral therapy in people with HIV. At survey level, the immunoSEQ assay was run in its v3.0 version. Sequencing was performed with immunoSEQ multiplex PCR; in TCRdb, only in-frame clones are kept and a portion is missing. The table lists tens of thousands of clones, 86% of them singletons. The material was unsorted PBMCs, obtained 1.2 years after starting antiretroviral therapy. These receptors all stem from a man aged 45-65 years with HIV.

This clone has only a few counts. The chain combines TRBV18 with TRBJ2-7; perhaps TRBD2 as D (6 bases). The V gene lost 2 bases and the J gene lost 5 bases, with 22 bases spanning the gap. This CDR3 is built from 17 residues. In germline, CDR1 is KGHSH, CDR2 LQKENI. CDR3 amino acids: CASSPGAPRLPGDEQYF. The CDR3 bases are TGTGCCAGCTCACCAGGGGCCCCGCGACTGCCGGGGGACGAGCAGTACTTC.

J is TRBJ1-2 and V is TRBV28; D call uncertain. V lost 3 bases to trimming and J lost 7 bases, with 15 bases between them. Looked up from germline, CDR1 is MDHEN and CDR2 is SYDVKM. The CDR3 loop spans 14 amino acids. The CDR3 bases are TGTGCCAGCAGTTTTATAGGGATGGATTTTGGCTACACCTTC. Encoded protein: CASSFIGMDFGYTF.

J is TRBJ1-5 and V is TRBV7-8, with 11 bases lining up with TRBD1. Germline lookup yields CDR1 SGHVS and CDR2 FQNEAQ. V lost 5 bases and J lost 7; bases outside the gene matches: 7. The CDR3 loop spans 15 amino acids. CDR3 sequence: CASSPRTGGDQPQHF. The CDR3 DNA follows: TGTGCCAGCAGCCCCCGGACAGGGGGCGACCAGCCCCAGCATTTT.

J is TRBJ2-1 and V is TRBV5-1; D is uncertain. The CDR3 is 15 amino acids. V was pared by 0 bases and J by 2 bases, with 9 bases between. Germline V gene data show CDR1 as SGHRS and CDR2 as YFSETQ. The CDR3 reads CASSLDGGPYNEQFF. In DNA form, the CDR3 reads TGCGCCAGCAGCTTGGATGGCGGACCCTACAATGAGCAGTTCTTC.